Listed below are T cell receptor beta chains from one sample, sequenced in a study of PD-1 blockade in classical Hodgkin lymphoma. Clones were sequenced by immunoSEQ multiplex PCR, and TCRdb holds only the in-frame ones, with some missing. Among about 110,000 clones, roughly 90% were seen once, and the ten largest hold roughly 19%. This sample comprised peripheral blood mononuclear cells (PBMCs), obtained before the fourth cycle of nivolumab. The receptors were gathered from a human donor with classical Hodgkin lymphoma. Each CDR3 is given with its conserved first and last residue. The order of the fields is V gene, CDR3 protein.

V gene: TRBV7-2; CDR3 protein: CASSSPGVAGGTEQYF
V gene: TRBV7-9; CDR3 protein: CASSSSGPTEAFF
V gene: TRBV5-8; CDR3 protein: CASSLGVSPFYEQYF
V gene: TRBV5-8; CDR3 protein: CASSLRETTYEQYF
V gene: TRBV4-1; CDR3 protein: CASRLRGGETEAFF
V gene: TRBV28; CDR3 protein: CASSFQRENEKLFF
V gene: TRBV6-5; CDR3 protein: CASSRGQGFNEQFF
V gene: TRBV30; CDR3 protein: CAARRGRTEAFF
V gene: TRBV7-2; CDR3 protein: CASSLPGNSPLHF
V gene: TRBV4-3; CDR3 protein: CASSPSWSLETQYF
V gene: TRBV5-1; CDR3 protein: CASSVGASQETQYF
V gene: TRBV7-8; CDR3 protein: CASSFRNYGYTF
V gene: TRBV12-5; CDR3 protein: CASALRTGGSHGYTF
V gene: TRBV5-6; CDR3 protein: CASSLPFGREIYEQFF
V gene: TRBV9; CDR3 protein: CASSLASSWGSDTQYF
V gene: TRBV5-1; CDR3 protein: CASSLGSGQVNEQFF
V gene: TRBV15; CDR3 protein: CATSGGLAGEEQFF
V gene: TRBV29-1; CDR3 protein: CSVRTGPGAFF
V gene: TRBV18; CDR3 protein: CASSLGGNTIYF
V gene: TRBV5-1; CDR3 protein: CASSLVSGSSYEQYF
V gene: TRBV27; CDR3 protein: CASSSRGTQPQHF
V gene: TRBV5-8; CDR3 protein: CASSWDRGNQPQHF
V gene: TRBV13; CDR3 protein: CASSSDGDSMNTEAFF
V gene: TRBV4-3; CDR3 protein: CASSQDGGPLGTQYF
V gene: TRBV7-2; CDR3 protein: CASSTRTSGGIYEQYF
V gene: TRBV4-2; CDR3 protein: CASSQETSGSFNEQFF
V gene: TRBV14; CDR3 protein: CASSQVRSGRALYEQYF
V gene: TRBV27; CDR3 protein: CASSLVGGEQYF
V gene: TRBV6-5; CDR3 protein: CASSYGLAGGTDTQYF
V gene: TRBV29-1; CDR3 protein: CSVGKGAGSSYNEQFF